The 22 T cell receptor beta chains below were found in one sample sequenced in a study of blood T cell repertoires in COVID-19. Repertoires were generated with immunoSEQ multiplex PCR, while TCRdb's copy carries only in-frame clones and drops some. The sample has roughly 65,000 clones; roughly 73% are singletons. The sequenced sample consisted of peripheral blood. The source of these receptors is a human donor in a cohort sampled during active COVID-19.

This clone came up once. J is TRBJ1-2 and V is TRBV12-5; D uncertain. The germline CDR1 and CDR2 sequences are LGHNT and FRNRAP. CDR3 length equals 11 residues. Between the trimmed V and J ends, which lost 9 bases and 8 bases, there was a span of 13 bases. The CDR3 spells CASLAFRGYTF. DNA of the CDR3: TGTGCTAGCCTCGCGTTCAGGGGCTACACCTTC.

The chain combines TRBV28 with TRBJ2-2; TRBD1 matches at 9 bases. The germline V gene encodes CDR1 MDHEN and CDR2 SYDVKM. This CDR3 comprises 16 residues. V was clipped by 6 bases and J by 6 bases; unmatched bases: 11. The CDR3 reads CASRGPGQGFAGELFF. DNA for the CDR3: TGTGCCAGCAGGGGTCCGGGACAGGGTTTTGCCGGGGAGCTGTTTTTT. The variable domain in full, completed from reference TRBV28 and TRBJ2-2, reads DVKVTQSSRYLVKRTGEKVFLECVQDMDHENMFWYRQDPGLGLRLIYFSYDVKMKEKGDIPEGYSVSREKKERFSLILESASTNQTSMYLCASRGPGQGFAGELFFGEGSRLTVL.

CDR3 sequence reads: CASSRKQGNTEAFF. The CDR3 DNA reads as TGTGCCAGCAGTCGCAAACAGGGGAACACTGAAGCTTTCTTT. This chain joins TRBV2 and TRBJ1-1, with D possibly being TRBD1 (6 bases). From germline, CDR1 is SNHLY and CDR2 FYNNEI. V shed 5 bases and J shed 1 base, with 11 bases lying between them. The CDR3 extends over 14 amino acids.

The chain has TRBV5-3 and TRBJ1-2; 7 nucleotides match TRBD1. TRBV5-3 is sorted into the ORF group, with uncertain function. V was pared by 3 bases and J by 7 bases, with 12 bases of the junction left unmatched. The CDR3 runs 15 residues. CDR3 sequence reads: CARSWGLRGQFGYTF. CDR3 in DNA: TGTGCCAGAAGCTGGGGGCTAAGGGGGCAGTTTGGCTACACCTTC.

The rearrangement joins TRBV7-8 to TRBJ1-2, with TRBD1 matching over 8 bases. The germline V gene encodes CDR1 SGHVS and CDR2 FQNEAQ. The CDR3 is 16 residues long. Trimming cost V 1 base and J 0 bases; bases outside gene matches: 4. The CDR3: CASSLEPGQANYGYTF. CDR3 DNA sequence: TGTGCCAGCAGCTTAGAGCCGGGACAGGCTAACTATGGCTACACCTTC.

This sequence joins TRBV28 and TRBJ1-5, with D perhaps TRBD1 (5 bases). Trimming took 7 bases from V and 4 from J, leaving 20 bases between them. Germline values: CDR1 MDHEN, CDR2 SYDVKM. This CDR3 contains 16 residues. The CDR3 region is CASNQGRQGRNQPQHF. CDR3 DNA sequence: TGTGCCAGCAATCAGGGCCGGCAAGGACGGAATCAGCCCCAGCATTTT. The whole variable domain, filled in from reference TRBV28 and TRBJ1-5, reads DVKVTQSSRYLVKRTGEKVFLECVQDMDHENMFWYRQDPGLGLRLIYFSYDVKMKEKGDIPEGYSVSREKKERFSLILESASTNQTSMYLCASNQGRQGRNQPQHFGDGTRLSIL.

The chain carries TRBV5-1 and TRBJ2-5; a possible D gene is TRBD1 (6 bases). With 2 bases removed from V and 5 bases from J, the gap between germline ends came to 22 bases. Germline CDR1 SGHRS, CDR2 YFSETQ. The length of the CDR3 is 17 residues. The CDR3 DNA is TGCGCCAGCAGCTTCTTCAGGGGCCGGGTAGAGAAGGAGACCCAGTACTTC. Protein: CASSFFRGRVEKETQYF.

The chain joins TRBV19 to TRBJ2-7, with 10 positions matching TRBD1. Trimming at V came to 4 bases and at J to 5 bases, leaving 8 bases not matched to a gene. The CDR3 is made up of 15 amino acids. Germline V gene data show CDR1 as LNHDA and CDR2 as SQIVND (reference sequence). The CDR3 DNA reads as TGTGCCAGTAGTAGACCGGGACAGGGGCCGGACGAGCAGTACTTC. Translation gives CASSRPGQGPDEQYF.

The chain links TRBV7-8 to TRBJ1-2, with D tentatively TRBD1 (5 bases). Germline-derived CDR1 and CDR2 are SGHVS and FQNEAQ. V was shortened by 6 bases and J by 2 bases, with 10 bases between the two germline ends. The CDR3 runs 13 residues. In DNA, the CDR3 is TGTGCCAGCAGTTCAACAGGAAACTATGGCTACACCTTC. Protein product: CASSSTGNYGYTF. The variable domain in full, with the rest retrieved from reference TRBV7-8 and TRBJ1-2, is GAGVSQSPRYKVAKRGQDVALRCDPISGHVSLFWYQQALGQGPEFLTYFQNEAQLDKSGLPSDRFFAERPEGSVSTLKIQRTQQEDSAVYLCASSSTGNYGYTFGSGTRLTVV.

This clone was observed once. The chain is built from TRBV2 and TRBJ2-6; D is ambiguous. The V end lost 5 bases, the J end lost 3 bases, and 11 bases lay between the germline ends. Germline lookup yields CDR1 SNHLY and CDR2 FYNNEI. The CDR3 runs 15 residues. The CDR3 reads CASSSNLGGANVLTF. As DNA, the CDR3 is TGTGCCAGCAGTTCTAACCTCGGTGGGGCCAACGTCCTGACTTTC.

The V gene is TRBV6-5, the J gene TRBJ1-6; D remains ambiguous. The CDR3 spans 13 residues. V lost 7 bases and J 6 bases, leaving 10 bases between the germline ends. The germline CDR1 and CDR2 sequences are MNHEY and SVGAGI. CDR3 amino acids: CASTTWPNSPLHF. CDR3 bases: TGTGCCAGCACCACCTGGCCTAATTCACCCCTCCACTTT.

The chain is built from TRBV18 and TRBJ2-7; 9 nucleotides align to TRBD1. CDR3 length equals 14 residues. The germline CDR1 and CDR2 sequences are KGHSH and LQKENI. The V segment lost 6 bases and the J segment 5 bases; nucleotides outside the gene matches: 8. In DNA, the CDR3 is TGTGCCAGCTCTCCAGGGACAGGGAGAAACGAGCAGTACTTC. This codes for CASSPGTGRNEQYF.

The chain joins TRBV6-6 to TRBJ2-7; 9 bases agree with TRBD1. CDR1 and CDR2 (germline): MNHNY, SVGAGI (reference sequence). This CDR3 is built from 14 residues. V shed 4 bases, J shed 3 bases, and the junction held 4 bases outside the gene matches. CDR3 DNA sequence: TGTGCCAGCAGTTTCGGACAGGGGAGCTACGAGCAGTACTTC. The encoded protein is CASSFGQGSYEQYF.

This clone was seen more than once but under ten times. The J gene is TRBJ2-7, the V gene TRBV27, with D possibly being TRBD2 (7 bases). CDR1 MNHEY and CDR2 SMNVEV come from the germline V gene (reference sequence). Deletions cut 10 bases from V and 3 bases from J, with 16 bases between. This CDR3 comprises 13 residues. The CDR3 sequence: CATRGALSYEQYF. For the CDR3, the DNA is TGTGCCACCCGGGGGGCCCTTAGCTACGAGCAGTACTTC.

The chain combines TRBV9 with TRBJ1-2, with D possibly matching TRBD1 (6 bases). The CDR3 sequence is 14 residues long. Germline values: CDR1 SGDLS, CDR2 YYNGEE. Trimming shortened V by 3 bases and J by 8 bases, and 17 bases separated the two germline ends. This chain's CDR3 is CASSGGTSVSGYTF. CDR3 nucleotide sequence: TGTGCCAGCAGCGGGGGGACATCGGTTTCGGGCTACACCTTC. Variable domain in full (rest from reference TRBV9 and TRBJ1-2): DSGVTQTPKHLITATGQRVTLRCSPRSGDLSVYWYQQSLDQGLQFLIQYYNGEERAKGNILERFSAQQFPDLHSELNLSSLELGDSALYFCASSGGTSVSGYTFGSGTRLTVV.

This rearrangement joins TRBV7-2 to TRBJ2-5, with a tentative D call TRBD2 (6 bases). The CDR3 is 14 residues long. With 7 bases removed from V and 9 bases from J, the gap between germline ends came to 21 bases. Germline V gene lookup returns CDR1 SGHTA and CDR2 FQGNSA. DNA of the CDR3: TGTGCCAGCACCCTTTCCGGCCCGGCGGGGTCCCAGTACTTC. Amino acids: CASTLSGPAGSQYF.

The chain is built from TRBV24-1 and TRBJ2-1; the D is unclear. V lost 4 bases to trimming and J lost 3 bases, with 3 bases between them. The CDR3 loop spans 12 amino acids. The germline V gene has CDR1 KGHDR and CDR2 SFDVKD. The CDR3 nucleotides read TGTGCCACCAGTGACTTCTACAATGAGCAGTTCTTC. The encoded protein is CATSDFYNEQFF.

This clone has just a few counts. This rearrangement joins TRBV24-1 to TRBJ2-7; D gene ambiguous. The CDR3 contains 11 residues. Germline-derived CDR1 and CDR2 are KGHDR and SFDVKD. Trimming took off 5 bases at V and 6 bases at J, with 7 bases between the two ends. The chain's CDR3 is CATSAGIEQYF. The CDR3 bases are TGTGCCACCAGTGCCGGTATCGAGCAGTACTTC.

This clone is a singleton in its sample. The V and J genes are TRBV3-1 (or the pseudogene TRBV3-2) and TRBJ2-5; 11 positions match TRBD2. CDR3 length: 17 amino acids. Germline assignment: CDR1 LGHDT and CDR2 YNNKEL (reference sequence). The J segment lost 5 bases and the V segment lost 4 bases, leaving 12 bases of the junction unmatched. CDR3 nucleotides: TGTGCCAGCAGCCGGTTACTAGCGGGAGTTTTTCACGAGACCCAGTACTTC. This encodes CASSRLLAGVFHETQYF.

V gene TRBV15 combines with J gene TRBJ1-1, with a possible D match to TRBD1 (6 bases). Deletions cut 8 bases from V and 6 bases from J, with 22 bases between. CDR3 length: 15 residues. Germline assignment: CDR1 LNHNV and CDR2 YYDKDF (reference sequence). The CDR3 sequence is CATCAAGGAKAEAFF. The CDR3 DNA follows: TGTGCCACCTGCGCCGCGGGGGGCGCAAAGGCTGAAGCTTTCTTT.

The CDR3 sequence: CASSGGFHEQYF. The CDR3 region has the DNA TGTGCCAGCAGTGGCGGGTTCCACGAGCAGTACTTC. The chain employs TRBV28 and TRBJ2-7, with a tentative D call TRBD2 (5 bases). The germline V gene encodes CDR1 MDHEN and CDR2 SYDVKM. The V end lost 5 bases, the J end lost 5 bases, and 10 bases lay between the germline ends. The CDR3 runs 12 residues.

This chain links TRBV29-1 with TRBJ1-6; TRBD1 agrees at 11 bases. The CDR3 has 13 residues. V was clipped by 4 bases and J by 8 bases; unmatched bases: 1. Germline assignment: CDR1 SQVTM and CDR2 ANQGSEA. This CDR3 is CSVGTGGDSPLHF. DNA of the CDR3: TGCAGCGTTGGGACAGGGGGCGATTCACCCCTCCACTTT.